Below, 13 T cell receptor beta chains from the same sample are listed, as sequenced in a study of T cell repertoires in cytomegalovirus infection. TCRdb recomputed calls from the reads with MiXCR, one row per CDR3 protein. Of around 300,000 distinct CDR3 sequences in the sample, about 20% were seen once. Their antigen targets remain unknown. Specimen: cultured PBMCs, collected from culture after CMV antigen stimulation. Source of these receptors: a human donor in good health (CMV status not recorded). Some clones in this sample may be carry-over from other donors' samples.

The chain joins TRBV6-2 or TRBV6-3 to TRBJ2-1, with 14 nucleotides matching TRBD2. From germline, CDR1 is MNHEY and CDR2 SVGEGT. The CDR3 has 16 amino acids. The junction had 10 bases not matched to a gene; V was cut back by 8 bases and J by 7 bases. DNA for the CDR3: TGTGCCAGCCTGCGAGGGACTAGCGGGAGAGGTAATGAGCAGTTCTTC. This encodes CASLRGTSGRGNEQFF.

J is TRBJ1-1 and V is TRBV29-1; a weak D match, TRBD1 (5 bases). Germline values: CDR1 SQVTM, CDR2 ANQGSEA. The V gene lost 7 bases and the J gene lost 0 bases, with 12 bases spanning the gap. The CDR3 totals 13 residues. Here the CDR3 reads CSGGGDMNTEAFF. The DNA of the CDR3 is TGCAGCGGTGGGGGGGATATGAACACTGAAGCTTTCTTT.

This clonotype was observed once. CDR3 DNA: TGTGCCAGCAGTTCAAACACTGGCGGGAGGAACTACGAGCAGTACTTC. Translated: CASSSNTGGRNYEQYF. V usage is TRBV6-5 and J usage is TRBJ2-7; 8 bases match TRBD2. This CDR3 comprises 16 residues. Germline V gives CDR1 MNHEY, CDR2 SVGAGI. Trimming at V came to 4 bases and at J to 3 bases, leaving 11 bases not matched to a gene.

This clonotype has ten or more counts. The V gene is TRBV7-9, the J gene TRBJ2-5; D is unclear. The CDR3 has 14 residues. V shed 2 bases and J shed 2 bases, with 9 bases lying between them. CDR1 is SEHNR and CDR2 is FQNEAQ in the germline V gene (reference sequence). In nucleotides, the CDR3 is TGTGCCAGCAGCTTACCGGACGGGCAAGAGACCCAGTACTTC. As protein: CASSLPDGQETQYF.

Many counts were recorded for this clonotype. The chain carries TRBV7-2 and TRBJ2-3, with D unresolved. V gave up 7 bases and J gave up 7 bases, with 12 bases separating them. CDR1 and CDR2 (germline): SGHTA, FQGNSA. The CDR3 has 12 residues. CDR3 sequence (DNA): TGTGCCAGCACCCCCGTTAGTCATACGCAGTATTTT. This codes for CASTPVSHTQYF.

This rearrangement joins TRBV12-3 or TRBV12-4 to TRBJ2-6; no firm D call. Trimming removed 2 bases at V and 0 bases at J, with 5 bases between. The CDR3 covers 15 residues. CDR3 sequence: CASSLSVSGANVLTF. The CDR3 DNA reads TGTGCCAGCAGTTTATCAGTCTCTGGGGCCAACGTCCTGACTTTC.

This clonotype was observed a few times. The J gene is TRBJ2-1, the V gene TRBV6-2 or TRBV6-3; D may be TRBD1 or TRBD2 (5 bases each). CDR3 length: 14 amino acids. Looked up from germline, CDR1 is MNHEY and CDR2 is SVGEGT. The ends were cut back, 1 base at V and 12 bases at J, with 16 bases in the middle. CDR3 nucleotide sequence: TGTGCCAGCAGTTACTTCGGGGCCGCATCGGGGCAGTTCTTC. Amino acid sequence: CASSYFGAASGQFF.

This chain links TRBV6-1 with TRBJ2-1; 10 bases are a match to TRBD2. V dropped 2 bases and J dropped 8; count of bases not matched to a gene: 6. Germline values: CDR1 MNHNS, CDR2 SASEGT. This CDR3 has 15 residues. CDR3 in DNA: TGTGCCAGCAGTGAAAATGGTAGCGGGAGGTATGAGCAGTTCTTC. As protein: CASSENGSGRYEQFF.

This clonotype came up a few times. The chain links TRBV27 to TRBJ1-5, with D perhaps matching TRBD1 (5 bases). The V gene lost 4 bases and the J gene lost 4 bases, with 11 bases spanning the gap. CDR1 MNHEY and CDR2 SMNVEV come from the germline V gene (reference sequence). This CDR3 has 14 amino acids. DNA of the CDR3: TGTGCCAGCAGTTCCCCAGGGTTTAATCAGCCCCAGCATTTT. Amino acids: CASSSPGFNQPQHF.

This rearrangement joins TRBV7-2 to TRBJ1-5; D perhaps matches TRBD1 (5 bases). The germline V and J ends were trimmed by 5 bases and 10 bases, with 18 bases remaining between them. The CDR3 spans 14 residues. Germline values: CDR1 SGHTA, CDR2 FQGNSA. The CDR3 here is CASSGGGVYSPQHF. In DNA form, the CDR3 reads TGTGCCAGCAGCGGGGGGGGGGTCTACTCTCCCCAGCATTTT.

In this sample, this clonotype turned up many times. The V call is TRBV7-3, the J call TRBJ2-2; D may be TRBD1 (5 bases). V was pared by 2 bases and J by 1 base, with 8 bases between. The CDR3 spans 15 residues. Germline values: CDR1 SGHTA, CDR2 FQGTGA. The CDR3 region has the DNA TGTGCCAGCAGCTTAGGGGCGGTGAACACCGGGGAGCTGTTTTTT. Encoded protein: CASSLGAVNTGELFF.

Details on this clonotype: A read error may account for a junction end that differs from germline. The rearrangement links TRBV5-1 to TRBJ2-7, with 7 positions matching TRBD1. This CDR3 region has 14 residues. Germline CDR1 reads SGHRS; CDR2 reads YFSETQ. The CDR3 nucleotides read TGCGCCAGCAGCCCCAGGGGGTCCTCCAACGAGCAGTACTTC. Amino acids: CASSPRGSSNEQYF.

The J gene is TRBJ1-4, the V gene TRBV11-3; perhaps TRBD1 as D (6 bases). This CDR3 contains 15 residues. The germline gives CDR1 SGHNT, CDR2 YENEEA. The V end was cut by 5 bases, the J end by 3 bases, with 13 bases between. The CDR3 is CASSPEGGPNEKLFF. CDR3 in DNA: TGTGCCAGCAGCCCAGAGGGGGGGCCTAATGAAAAACTGTTTTTT.